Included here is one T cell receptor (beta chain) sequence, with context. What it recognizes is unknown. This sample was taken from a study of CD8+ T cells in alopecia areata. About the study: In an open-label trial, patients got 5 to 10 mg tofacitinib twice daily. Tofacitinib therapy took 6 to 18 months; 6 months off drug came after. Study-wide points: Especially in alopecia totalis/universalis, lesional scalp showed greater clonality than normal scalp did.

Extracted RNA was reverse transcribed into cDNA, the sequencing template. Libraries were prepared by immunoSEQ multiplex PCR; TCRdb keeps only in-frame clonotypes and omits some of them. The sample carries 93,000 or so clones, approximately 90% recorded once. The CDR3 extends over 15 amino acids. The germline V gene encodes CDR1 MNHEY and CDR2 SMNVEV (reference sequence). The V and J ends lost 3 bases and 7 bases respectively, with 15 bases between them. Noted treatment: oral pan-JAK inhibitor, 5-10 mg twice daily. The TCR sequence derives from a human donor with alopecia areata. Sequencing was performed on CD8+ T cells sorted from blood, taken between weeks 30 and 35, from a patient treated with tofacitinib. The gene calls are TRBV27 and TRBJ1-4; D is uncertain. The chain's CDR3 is CASSFSAVPGEKLFF. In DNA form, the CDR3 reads TGTGCCAGCAGTTTCTCGGCAGTACCGGGTGAAAAACTGTTTTTT.